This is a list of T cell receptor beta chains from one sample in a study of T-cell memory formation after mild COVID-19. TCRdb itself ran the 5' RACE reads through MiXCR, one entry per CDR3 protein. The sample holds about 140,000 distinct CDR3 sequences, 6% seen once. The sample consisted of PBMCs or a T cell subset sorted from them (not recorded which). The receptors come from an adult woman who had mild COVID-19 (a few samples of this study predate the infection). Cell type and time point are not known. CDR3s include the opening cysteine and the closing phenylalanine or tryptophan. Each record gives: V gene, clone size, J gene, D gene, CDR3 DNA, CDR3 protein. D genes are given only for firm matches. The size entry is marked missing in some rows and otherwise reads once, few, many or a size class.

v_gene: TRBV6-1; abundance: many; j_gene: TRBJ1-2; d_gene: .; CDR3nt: TGTGCCAGCGGGACTGGACCGAACATAGGCTACACCTTC; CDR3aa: CASGTGPNIGYTF
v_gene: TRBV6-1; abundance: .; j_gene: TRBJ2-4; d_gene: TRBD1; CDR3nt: TGTGCCAGTGACAGGGGGCTCCTAGGGAACATTCAGTACTTC; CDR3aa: CASDRGLLGNIQYF
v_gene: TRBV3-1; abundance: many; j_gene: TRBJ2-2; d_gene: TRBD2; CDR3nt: TGTGCCAGCAGCCAAACCGCGGGGGGGCGGTTCGGGGAGCTGTTTTTT; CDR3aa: CASSQTAGGRFGELFF
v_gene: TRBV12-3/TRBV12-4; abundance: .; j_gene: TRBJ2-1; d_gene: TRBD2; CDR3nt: TGTGCCAGCTCCCTTTCTAGCGGGAGTTTCAATGAGCAGTTCTTC; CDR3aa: CASSLSSGSFNEQFF
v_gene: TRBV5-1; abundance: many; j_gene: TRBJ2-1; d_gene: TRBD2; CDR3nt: TGCGCCAGCAGCCGGACTAGCGCAGCCAATGAGCAGTTCTTC; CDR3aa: CASSRTSAANEQFF
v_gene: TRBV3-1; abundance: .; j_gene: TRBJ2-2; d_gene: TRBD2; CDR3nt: TGTGCCAGCACCCCCGGGAGGGAGAACACCGGGGAGCTGTTTTTT; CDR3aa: CASTPGRENTGELFF
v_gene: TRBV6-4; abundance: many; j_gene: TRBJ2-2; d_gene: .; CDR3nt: TGTGCCAGCAAGGGTGCGGCAGGGGATACCGGGGAGCTGTTTTTT; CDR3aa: CASKGAAGDTGELFF
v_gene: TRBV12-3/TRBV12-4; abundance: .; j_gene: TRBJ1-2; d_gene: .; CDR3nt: TGTGCCAGCAGTTTCGCGGGCAGGGGAATCCATGGCTACACCTTC; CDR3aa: CASSFAGRGIHGYTF
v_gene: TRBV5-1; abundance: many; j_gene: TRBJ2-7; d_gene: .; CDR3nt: TGCGCCAGCAGCCTCGGCGCACTACACTCCTACGAGCAGTACTTC; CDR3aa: CASSLGALHSYEQYF
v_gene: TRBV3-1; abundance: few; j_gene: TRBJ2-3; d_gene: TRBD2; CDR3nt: TGTGCCAGCAGCCAAGGGGAACCGGGACTAGCGGGAGGACTCCCCCCCTCGGTAACGCAGTATTTT; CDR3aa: CASSQGEPGLAGGLPPSVTQYF